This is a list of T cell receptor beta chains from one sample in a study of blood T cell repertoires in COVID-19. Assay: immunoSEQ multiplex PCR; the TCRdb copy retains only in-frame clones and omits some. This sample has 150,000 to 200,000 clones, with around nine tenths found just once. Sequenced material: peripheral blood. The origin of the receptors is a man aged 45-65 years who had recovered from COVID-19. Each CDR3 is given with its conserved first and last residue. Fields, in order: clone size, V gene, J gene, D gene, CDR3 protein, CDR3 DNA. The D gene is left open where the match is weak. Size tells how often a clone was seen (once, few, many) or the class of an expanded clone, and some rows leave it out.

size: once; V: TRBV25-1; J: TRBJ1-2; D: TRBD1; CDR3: CASSSPGQNYGYTF; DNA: TGTGCCAGCAGCTCACCGGGACAGAACTATGGCTACACCTTC
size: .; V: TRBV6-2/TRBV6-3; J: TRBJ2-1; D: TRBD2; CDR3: CASSSRTSGRSYNEQFF; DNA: TGTGCCAGCAGTTCCAGGACTAGCGGGAGGTCCTACAATGAGCAGTTCTTC
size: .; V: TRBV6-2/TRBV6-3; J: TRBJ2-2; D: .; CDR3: CASSFGLTGVAGELFF; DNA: TGTGCCAGCAGTTTCGGATTGACAGGTGTGGCCGGGGAGCTGTTTTTT
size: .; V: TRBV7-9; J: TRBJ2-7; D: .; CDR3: CASSPWTPSSYEQYF; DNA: TGTGCCAGCAGTCCTTGGACACCAAGCTCCTACGAGCAGTACTTC
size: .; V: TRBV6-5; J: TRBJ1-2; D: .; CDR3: CASSYSITAYGYTF; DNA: TGTGCCAGCAGTTACTCGATCACAGCCTATGGCTACACCTTC
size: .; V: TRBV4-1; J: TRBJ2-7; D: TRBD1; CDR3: CASSQDPGQPSYEQYF; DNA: TGCGCCAGCAGCCAAGATCCGGGACAGCCATCCTACGAGCAGTACTTC
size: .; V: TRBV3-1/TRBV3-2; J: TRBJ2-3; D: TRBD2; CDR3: CASSQGVRGGMPDTQYF; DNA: TGTGCCAGCAGCCAAGGAGTTCGGGGGGGGATGCCAGATACGCAGTATTTT
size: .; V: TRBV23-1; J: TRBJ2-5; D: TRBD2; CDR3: CASSQKAIPLAGVFTLGETQYF; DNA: TGCGCCAGCAGTCAAAAGGCGATACCTCTAGCGGGGGTTTTCACGCTAGGAGAGACCCAGTACTTC
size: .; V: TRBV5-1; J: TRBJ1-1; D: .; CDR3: CASSYGHDGEAFF; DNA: TGCGCCAGCAGCTACGGACATGATGGTGAAGCTTTCTTT
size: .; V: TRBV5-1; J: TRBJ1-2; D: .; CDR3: CASRTGRESFTYGYTF; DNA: TGCGCCAGCAGAACGGGCAGGGAATCTTTCACCTATGGCTACACCTTC